The entry below describes one T cell receptor beta chain. Likely unrecorded immune exposures existed in these nominally healthy donors. 60 Vbeta and 13 Jbeta primers were used in PCR. Libraries were prepared by immunoSEQ multiplex PCR; TCRdb keeps only in-frame clonotypes and omits some of them. The data hold 150,000 or so clones, with 65% to 80% observed a single time. This entry comes from a study of cytomegalovirus exposure and HLA in healthy donors. The germline V gene encodes CDR1 MNHEY and CDR2 SMNVEV (reference sequence). The CDR3 totals 18 residues. The ends were cut back, 4 bases at V and 0 bases at J, with 19 bases in the middle.

Sequencing used PBMCs. The sequence was obtained from a male donor in good health and CMV-seropositive. The chain recombines TRBV27 with TRBJ2-1, with D perhaps TRBD1 (5 bases). The CDR3: CASSSPLTDLSSYNEQFF. The CDR3 DNA is TGTGCCAGCAGTTCCCCTTTGACAGACCTAAGCTCCTACAATGAGCAGTTCTTC.